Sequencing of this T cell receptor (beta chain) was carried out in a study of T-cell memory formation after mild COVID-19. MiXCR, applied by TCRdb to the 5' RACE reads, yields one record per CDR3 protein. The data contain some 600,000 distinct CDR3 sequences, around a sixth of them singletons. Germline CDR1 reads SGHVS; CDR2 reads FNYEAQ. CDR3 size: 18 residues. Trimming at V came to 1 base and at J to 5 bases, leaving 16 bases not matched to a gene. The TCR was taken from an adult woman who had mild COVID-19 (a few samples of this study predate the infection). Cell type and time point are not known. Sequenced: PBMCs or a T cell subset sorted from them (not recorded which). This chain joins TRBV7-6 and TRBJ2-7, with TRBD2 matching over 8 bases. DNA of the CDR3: TGTGCCAGCAGCTTAGACGGGGGGGCCGCCCTACCGCGGAACGAGCAGTACTTC. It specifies CASSLDGGAALPRNEQYF.